This T cell receptor beta chain was identified during a study of blood T cell repertoires in COVID-19. The wider study: Some COVID-19 samples were acute and others convalescent; all came from the United States, Italy and Spain. The analysed material was cDNA or gDNA that came from T cells, B-cell-depleted T cells, or PBMCs.

The junction had 7 bases not matched to a gene; V was cut back by 6 bases and J by 5 bases. The CDR3 runs 14 residues. The germline CDR1 and CDR2 sequences are MGHDK and SYGVNS. Authors' analysis steps: Reference gene primer amplification yielded estimated nucleated cell counts. Libraries were prepared by immunoSEQ multiplex PCR; TCRdb keeps only in-frame clonotypes and omits some of them. The V and J calls and clone size were taken over from that table, and D and trimming were inferred from the DNA. The sample includes 90,000 to 100,000 clones, approximately 85% of them seen just once. Sample: peripheral blood. This chain joins TRBV25-1 and TRBJ2-3; 8 nucleotides align to TRBD2. The sequence came from a human donor in a cohort sampled during active COVID-19. The CDR3 DNA is TGTGCCAGCAGGCGGCGGGAGGCCGGAGATACGCAGTATTTT. Protein: CASRRREAGDTQYF. The variable domain in full, with the rest retrieved from reference TRBV25-1 and TRBJ2-3, is EADIYQTPRYLVIGTGKKITLECSQTMGHDKMYWYQQDPGMELHLIHYSYGVNSTEKGDLSSESTVSRIRTEHFPLTLESARPSHTSQYLCASRRREAGDTQYFGPGTRLTVL.